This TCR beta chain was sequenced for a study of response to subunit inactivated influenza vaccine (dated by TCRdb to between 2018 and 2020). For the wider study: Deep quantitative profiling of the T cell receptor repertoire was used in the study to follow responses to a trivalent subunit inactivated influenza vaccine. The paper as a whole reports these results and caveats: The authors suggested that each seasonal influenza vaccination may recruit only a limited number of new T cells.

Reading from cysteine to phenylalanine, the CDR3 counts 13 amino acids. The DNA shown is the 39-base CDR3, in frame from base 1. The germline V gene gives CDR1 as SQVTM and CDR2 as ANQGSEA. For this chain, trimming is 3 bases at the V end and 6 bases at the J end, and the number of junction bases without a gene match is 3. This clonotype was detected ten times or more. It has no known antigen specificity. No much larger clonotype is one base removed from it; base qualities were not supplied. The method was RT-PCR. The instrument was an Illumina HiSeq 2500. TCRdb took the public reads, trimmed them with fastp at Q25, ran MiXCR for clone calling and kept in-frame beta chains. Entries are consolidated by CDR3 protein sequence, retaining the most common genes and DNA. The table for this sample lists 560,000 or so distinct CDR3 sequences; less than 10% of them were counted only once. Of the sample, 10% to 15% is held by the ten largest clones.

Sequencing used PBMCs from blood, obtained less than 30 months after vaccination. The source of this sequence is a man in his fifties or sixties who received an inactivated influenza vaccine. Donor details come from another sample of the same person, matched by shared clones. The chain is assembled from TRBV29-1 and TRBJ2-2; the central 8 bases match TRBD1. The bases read TGCAGCGTTGAGGACAGGGCAGCCGGGGAGCTGTTTTTT. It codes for CSVEDRAAGELFF.